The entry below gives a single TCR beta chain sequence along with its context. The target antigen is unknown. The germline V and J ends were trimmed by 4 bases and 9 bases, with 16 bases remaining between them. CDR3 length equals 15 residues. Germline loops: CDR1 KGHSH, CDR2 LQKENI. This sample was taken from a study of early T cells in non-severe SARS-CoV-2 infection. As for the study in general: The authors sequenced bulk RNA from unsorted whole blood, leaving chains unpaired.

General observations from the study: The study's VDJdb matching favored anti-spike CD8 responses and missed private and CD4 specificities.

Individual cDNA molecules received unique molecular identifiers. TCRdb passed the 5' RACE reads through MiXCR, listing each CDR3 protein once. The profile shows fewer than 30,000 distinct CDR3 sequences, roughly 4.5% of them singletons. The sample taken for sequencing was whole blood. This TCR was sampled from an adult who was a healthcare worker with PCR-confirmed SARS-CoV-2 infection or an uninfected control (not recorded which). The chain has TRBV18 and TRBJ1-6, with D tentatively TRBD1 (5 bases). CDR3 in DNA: TGTGCCAGCTCACTGCAGGGACGGGATAGTTCACCCCTCCACTTT. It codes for CASSLQGRDSSPLHF. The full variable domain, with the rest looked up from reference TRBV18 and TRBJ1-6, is NAGVMQNPRHLVRRRGQEARLRCSPMKGHSHVYWYRQLPEEGLKFMVYLQKENIIDESGMPKERFSAEFPKEGPSILRIQQVVRGDSAAYFCASSLQGRDSSPLHFGNGTRLTVT.